What follows are 18 T cell receptor beta chains derived from one specimen sequenced in a study of human T cells and chemical hapten exposure. TCRdb reprocessed the RACE reads via MiXCR and lists one record per CDR3 protein. The repertoire has about 55,000 distinct CDR3 sequences, 9.5% to 10% of them found once; the top ten carry 1.7%. Time point defined: patch test 2, 6 weeks after DPC sensitization. The treatment here: therapeutic diphenylcyclopropenone sensitization with weekly scalp DPC. The source was whole blood, collected in connection with sensitization to the hapten diphenylcyclopropenone (DPC). The receptors derive from a woman in her forties or fifties with alopecia areata. Some clones in this sample may be carry-over from other donors' samples.

This clonotype was detected a few times. V gene TRBV20-1 combines with J gene TRBJ2-7, with no clear D. V was pared by 6 bases and J by 3 bases, with 9 bases between. The germline V gene encodes CDR1 DFQATT and CDR2 SNEGSKA (reference sequence). The CDR3 has 11 residues. CDR3 sequence: CSAALLYEQYF. The CDR3 coding sequence is TGCAGTGCCGCGTTGCTCTACGAGCAGTACTTC.

This rearrangement joins TRBV12-3 or TRBV12-4 to TRBJ1-2; D is perhaps TRBD1 (5 bases). CDR3 length: 15 residues. With 10 bases removed from V and 8 bases from J, the gap between germline ends came to 26 bases. The CDR3 reads CATANSGIGAGGYTF. DNA for the CDR3: TGTGCCACCGCAAATTCCGGGATTGGGGCGGGCGGCTACACCTTC.

The chain couples TRBV6-5 to TRBJ2-6; D is undetermined. The CDR3 spans 14 residues. From germline, CDR1 is MNHEY and CDR2 SVGAGI. The V gene lost 3 bases and the J gene lost 0 bases, with 3 bases spanning the gap. The CDR3 nucleotides read TGTGCCAGCAGTTATGGCTCTGGGGCCAACGTCCTGACTTTC. It codes for CASSYGSGANVLTF.

This chain connects TRBV29-1 to TRBJ2-3, with D unclear. The CDR3 is 12 amino acids. From germline, CDR1 is SQVTM and CDR2 ANQGSEA. Trimming took 6 bases from V and 0 from J, leaving 7 bases between them. The CDR3 is CSVDDSTDTQYF. The DNA for the CDR3 is TGCAGCGTAGACGACAGCACAGATACGCAGTATTTT.

This clonotype was seen more than once but under ten times. The DNA of the CDR3 is TGCAGCGTCAGCCCGGGACCCGAGTACACCGGGGAGCTGTTTTTT. It is translated as CSVSPGPEYTGELFF. The chain couples TRBV29-1 to TRBJ2-2, with D perhaps matching TRBD1 or TRBD2 (5 bases each). Germline V gene sequence: CDR1 SQVTM, CDR2 ANQGSEA. The CDR3 extends over 15 amino acids. Trimming took 6 bases from V and 3 from J, leaving 17 bases between them.

This clonotype was recorded a few times. The genes are TRBV11-1 and TRBJ2-1; perhaps TRBD1 as D (5 bases). V was pared by 0 bases and J by 2 bases, with 8 bases between. The CDR3 spans 15 residues. Germline lookup yields CDR1 SGHAT and CDR2 FQDESV (reference sequence). CDR3 region: CASSLATAAYNEQFF. The CDR3 DNA sequence: TGTGCCAGCAGCTTAGCGACAGCCGCCTACAATGAGCAGTTCTTC.

This clonotype occurred a few times. The chain joins TRBV18 to TRBJ2-5; D is uncertain. The CDR3 has 13 amino acids. Germline V CDR1 and CDR2: KGHSH, LQKENI. V lost 3 bases to trimming and J lost 1 base, with 6 bases between them. CDR3 amino acids: CASSPLIQETQYF. CDR3 in DNA: TGTGCCAGCTCACCTCTTATCCAAGAGACCCAGTACTTC.

This clonotype was found many times. This chain connects TRBV5-1 to TRBJ2-1; D gene unclear. The CDR3 contains 15 residues. The V end was cut by 4 bases, the J end by 6 bases, with 17 bases between. CDR1 and CDR2 (germline): SGHRS, YFSETQ. The CDR3 protein is CASSVFSKFRNEQFF. The DNA of the CDR3 is TGCGCCAGCAGCGTGTTTTCTAAGTTCCGCAATGAGCAGTTCTTC.

This clonotype was recorded at least ten times. J is TRBJ2-3 and V is TRBV12-3 or TRBV12-4; D remains unclear. The germline V and J ends were trimmed by 2 bases and 4 bases, with 4 bases remaining between them. This CDR3 comprises 12 residues. The CDR3 sequence is CASSLPSDTQYF. The CDR3 region has the DNA TGTGCCAGCAGTTTACCCTCAGATACGCAGTATTTT.

This clonotype came up many times. This chain uses TRBV6-1 with TRBJ2-2; no definite D call. CDR3 size: 13 residues. V lost 6 bases to trimming and J lost 3 bases, with 8 bases between them. CDR1 MNHNS and CDR2 SASEGT come from the germline V gene. The CDR3 DNA sequence: TGTGCCAGCAGCCATCAGCACACCGGGGAGCTGTTTTTT. This gives the protein CASSHQHTGELFF.

The sample holds a few counts of this clonotype. The chain joins TRBV4-3 to TRBJ2-3; 8 bases align to TRBD2. Trimming at V came to 4 bases and at J to 0 bases, leaving 6 bases not matched to a gene. Germline CDR1 and CDR2: LGHNA and YSLEER. The length of the CDR3 is 16 residues. CDR3 in DNA: TGCGCCAGCAGCCGTACCGGGACTAGAAGCACAGATACGCAGTATTTT. Its translation is CASSRTGTRSTDTQYF.

For the CDR3, the DNA is TGTGCCAGCAGCGTCGGGGAGAATCAGCCCCAGCATTTT. Protein product: CASSVGENQPQHF. The V call is TRBV7-9, the J call TRBJ1-5; D is undetermined. Germline V gene lookup returns CDR1 SEHNR and CDR2 FQNEAQ (reference sequence). This CDR3 spans 13 amino acids. The V gene lost 5 bases and the J gene lost 4 bases, with 9 bases spanning the gap.

The chain combines TRBV7-6 with TRBJ2-3; D gene ambiguous. The CDR3 is 13 residues long. Trimming took off 4 bases at V and 10 bases at J, with 15 bases between the two ends. Germline V CDR1 and CDR2: SGHVS, FNYEAQ. The chain's CDR3 is CASSSAPVFAQYF. In nucleotides, the CDR3 is TGTGCCAGCAGCTCCGCGCCAGTGTTCGCGCAGTATTTT.

There are a few counts of this clonotype. The chain employs TRBV11-2 and TRBJ1-1; TRBD1 matches at 7 bases. Losses at the gene ends were 8 bases for V and 6 bases for J; bases not matched to a gene: 12. Germline CDR1 SGHAT, CDR2 FQNNGV. The CDR3 has 14 amino acids. Here the CDR3 reads CASGSPGQKAEAFF. In DNA form, the CDR3 reads TGTGCCAGCGGCTCCCCGGGACAGAAGGCTGAAGCTTTCTTT.

The chain joins TRBV6-2 or TRBV6-3 to TRBJ2-1; D tentatively reads TRBD1 or TRBD2 (5 bases each). V lost 5 bases, J lost 12 bases, and 20 bases lay in between. This CDR3 contains 14 residues. Germline V CDR1 and CDR2: MNHEY, SVGEGT. In DNA, the CDR3 is TGTGCCAGCAGTCCACCACTCCCTCGGGGCTCGCAGTTCTTC. Its translation is CASSPPLPRGSQFF.

In this sample, this clonotype turned up a few times. The chain recombines TRBV19 with TRBJ2-7, with 8 bases that match TRBD1. Germline-derived CDR1 and CDR2 are LNHDA and SQIVND (reference sequence). The CDR3 runs to 14 residues. V shed 3 bases and J 2 bases; nucleotides not matched to a gene: 3. The CDR3 bases are TGTGCCAGTAGTATCCAGGACAGGGCCTACGAGCAGTACTTC. It yields the protein CASSIQDRAYEQYF.

This clonotype was found a few times. The chain is built from TRBV20-1 and TRBJ1-1; the match to TRBD1 covers 7 bases. After removal of 0 bases from V and 4 bases from J, the junction contained 8 bases not matched to a gene. Germline CDR1 DFQATT, CDR2 SNEGSKA (reference sequence). This CDR3 region has 15 residues. The CDR3 protein is CSARDWAGGSTEAFF. The CDR3 nucleotides read TGCAGTGCTAGAGACTGGGCAGGGGGTAGCACTGAAGCTTTCTTT.

J is TRBJ1-1 and V is TRBV2; possible D gene TRBD1, 5 bases. V was shortened by 4 bases and J by 1 base, with 13 bases between the two germline ends. This CDR3 is 15 amino acids long. Germline CDR1 and CDR2: SNHLY and FYNNEI. The CDR3 coding sequence is TGTGCCAGCAGTGGACAGAACAACTGGAACACTGAAGCTTTCTTT. Amino acids: CASSGQNNWNTEAFF.